This T cell receptor beta chain was sequenced for a study of patients and donors after allogeneic stem cell transplantation. TCRdb analysed the RT-PCR reads with MiXCR anew, one entry per CDR3 protein. Of 400,000 to 450,000 distinct CDR3 sequences listed, 16% are singletons. Germline CDR1 and CDR2: SEHNR and FQNEAQ (reference sequence). The germline V and J ends were trimmed by 8 bases and 1 base, with 12 bases remaining between them. CDR3 length: 14 residues. The specimen sequenced was blood, either unsorted or a sorted T cell fraction (not recorded which). The chain combines TRBV7-9 with TRBJ2-1; a weak D match, TRBD2 (6 bases). The sequence derives from a human donor who was either an allogeneic HSCT recipient or a stem cell or donor lymphocyte infusion donor (not recorded which). It is not recorded whose cells these are; they may come from a transplant donor. CDR3 in DNA: TGTGCCAGCCCCGCGGGGACTTCCTACAATGAGCAGTTCTTC. Translating it yields CASPAGTSYNEQFF.